This T cell receptor (beta chain) was retrieved from a study of siplizumab effects on memory and regulatory T cells. Study outcomes and limitations: Apparently more diverse than memory cells, naive T cells also seemed major alloresponse contributors.

Per sample, the assay covered 100,000 or so TCR templates. Profiled with immunoSEQ multiplex PCR; TCRdb holds only in-frame clones, not every one. Among 70,000 to 100,000 clones listed, around 97% were seen once. Using a few donor pairs, the authors sequenced unstimulated naive, memory, effector memory and TEMRA subsets. With respect to this clone: Its antigen remains unidentified.

This CDR3 region has 16 residues. In germline, CDR1 is SGHRS, CDR2 YFSETQ. V was clipped by 0 bases and J by 12 bases; unmatched bases: 8. This TCR was sampled from a human donor in good health. The sample consisted of naive CD4+ T cells sorted from blood. The J gene is TRBJ1-6, the V gene TRBV5-1; 11 bases align to TRBD1. The CDR3 loop reads CASSLEGDRGALPLHF. The CDR3 bases are TGCGCCAGCAGCTTGGAGGGGGACAGGGGGGCGCTACCCCTCCACTTT.